This T cell receptor (beta chain) comes out of a study of T-cell memory formation after mild COVID-19. Study-wide context: Most TCR clusters belonged to a single donor.

In this sample, this clonotype turned up a few times. The CDR3 spans 14 residues. The germline gives CDR1 SGHRS, CDR2 YFSETQ. The V end lost 0 bases, the J end lost 3 bases, and 9 bases lay between the germline ends. MiXCR, run by TCRdb on the 5' RACE reads, gives a single entry per CDR3 protein. Of some 490,000 distinct CDR3 sequences listed, roughly 20% are singletons. Sequenced: PBMCs or a T cell subset sorted from them (not recorded which). The TCR originated in an adult woman who had mild COVID-19 (a few samples of this study predate the infection). Cell type and time point are not known. The rearrangement links TRBV5-1 to TRBJ2-5; D uncertain. The CDR3 nucleotides are TGCGCCAGCAGCTTGGCCCCTACAGAAGAGACCCAGTACTTC. Its translation is CASSLAPTEETQYF.